These T cell receptor beta chains were read from a single sample in a study of identical twins. TCRdb re-derived calls from the 5' RACE reads in MiXCR, one entry per CDR3 protein. The data contain hundreds of thousands of distinct CDR3 sequences, 15% to 20% of them singletons. This sample also appeared in a second study, on T cells expressing NK-cell markers.

The sample taken for sequencing was PBMCs. Every receptor here comes from a woman younger than 30 in good health. The conserved cysteine and the conserved F or W are not part of the CDR3 here.

V gene	J gene	CDR3 protein
TRBV4-3	TRBJ2-1	ASSQFTPSSYNEQF
TRBV7-9	TRBJ2-3	ASSETGTSTDTQY
TRBV5-1	TRBJ2-1	ASSLVLAGSNEQF
TRBV6-4	TRBJ2-1	ASSPWPGSPNNEQF
TRBV10-2	TRBJ2-5	ASSDGLQETQY
TRBV7-9	TRBJ2-1	ASSPNDPYNEQF
TRBV3-1	TRBJ2-1	ASSKVGAGYNEQF
TRBV5-8	TRBJ1-5	ASSLGDSSNQPQH
TRBV20-1	TRBJ2-7	SAGRSSEQY
TRBV5-1	TRBJ2-7	ASSLDPREGIREQY
TRBV10-2	TRBJ2-7	ASRRLVNEQY
TRBV6-1	TRBJ2-7	ASSEAGGETYEQY
TRBV11-2	TRBJ2-7	ASGRQDYEQY
TRBV2	TRBJ1-2	ASRSLPGYT
TRBV6-1	TRBJ2-1	ASSPPGVAGVREQF
TRBV2	TRBJ2-3	ASSVTGKDTQY
TRBV20-1	TRBJ2-7	SASKGATYEQY
TRBV11-1	TRBJ2-3	ASSLAFGLAGSTDTQY
TRBV20-1	TRBJ2-7	SARGERGGETYEQY
TRBV20-1	TRBJ1-5	SARGGPLNQPQH